These T cell receptor beta chains were read from a single sample in a study of CD8 T cells in ankylosing spondylitis. TCRdb re-called the 5' RACE reads through MiXCR, storing one row per CDR3 protein. The table shows approximately 250,000 distinct CDR3 sequences, with under 8.5% occurring only once. The material sequenced was blood, either unsorted or a sorted T cell fraction (not recorded which). The receptors shown here come from a female donor with ankylosing spondylitis or in good health (not recorded which). Each CDR3 is given with its conserved first and last residue. D genes are given only for firm matches. Size is stated for part of the rows, as once, few or many counts, or as a class when the clone is expanded.

D: NA; J: TRBJ1-3; V: TRBV6-1; size: many; DNA: TGTGCCAGCAAGCTCTTTGGCGGAAACACCATATATTTT; CDR3: CASKLFGGNTIYF
D: NA; J: TRBJ1-2; V: TRBV5-1; size: many; DNA: TGCGCCAGCAGCTTGTTGCAGGGTAACTATGGCTACACCTTC; CDR3: CASSLLQGNYGYTF
D: NA; J: TRBJ1-2; V: TRBV29-1; size: many; DNA: TGCAGCGTTGGCAGGGACTATGGCTACACCTTC; CDR3: CSVGRDYGYTF
D: TRBD2; J: TRBJ2-1; V: TRBV7-8; size: NA; DNA: TGTGCCAGCTGGTCGCGGGAGCCCTACAATGAGCAGTTCTTC; CDR3: CASWSREPYNEQFF
D: TRBD1; J: TRBJ1-3; V: TRBV4-3; size: NA; DNA: TGCGCCAGCAGCCCGACAGGGGGATTTAGGAACACCATATATTTT; CDR3: CASSPTGGFRNTIYF
D: NA; J: TRBJ2-7; V: TRBV20-1; size: many; DNA: TGCAGTGCTAGAGGTCCGAGGGGCGAGCAGTACTTC; CDR3: CSARGPRGEQYF
D: NA; J: TRBJ2-2; V: TRBV7-9; size: many; DNA: TGTGCCAGCAGCTCGCCTCCGGGACAAACTCACACCGGGGAGCTGTTTTTT; CDR3: CASSSPPGQTHTGELFF
D: NA; J: TRBJ1-1; V: TRBV9; size: many; DNA: TGTGCCAGCAGCAATACAGGGAAAGGCACTGAAGCTTTCTTT; CDR3: CASSNTGKGTEAFF
D: TRBD2; J: TRBJ2-1; V: TRBV5-1; size: many; DNA: TGCGCCAGCAGCTTGGCTAGCGGGAGGGTCCATGAGCAGTTCTTC; CDR3: CASSLASGRVHEQFF
D: TRBD2; J: TRBJ2-1; V: TRBV5-4; size: many; DNA: TGTGCCAGCAGCCTCGGGACTAGCGGGAGGTACAATGAGCAGTTCTTC; CDR3: CASSLGTSGRYNEQFF
D: NA; J: TRBJ2-5; V: TRBV7-2; size: NA; DNA: TGTGCCAGCAGCCCCACTAGAGAAGAGACCCAGTACTTC; CDR3: CASSPTREETQYF
D: TRBD1; J: TRBJ1-3; V: TRBV6-1; size: many; DNA: TGTGCCAGCAGTGACGACAGGGGCGCTGGAAACACCATATATTTT; CDR3: CASSDDRGAGNTIYF
D: TRBD2; J: TRBJ2-7; V: TRBV27; size: many; DNA: TGTGCCAGCAGTTTATCTGGACTAGCGGCCTACGAGCAGTACTTC; CDR3: CASSLSGLAAYEQYF
D: NA; J: TRBJ2-1; V: TRBV10-3; size: many; DNA: TGTGCCATCAGTGCTCTCGACAATGAGCAGTTCTTC; CDR3: CAISALDNEQFF
D: TRBD2; J: TRBJ2-7; V: TRBV10-3; size: many; DNA: TGTGCCATCAGTGGTCCACTAGCGAACTACGAGCAGTACTTC; CDR3: CAISGPLANYEQYF
D: TRBD1; J: TRBJ2-3; V: TRBV20-1; size: many; DNA: TGCAGTGTGCCCGGGACAGCCCGAGATACGCAGTATTTT; CDR3: CSVPGTARDTQYF
D: TRBD2; J: TRBJ2-5; V: TRBV18; size: NA; DNA: TGTGCCAGCTCACCGGTCCTAGCGGGTACGCAAGAGACCCAGTACTTC; CDR3: CASSPVLAGTQETQYF
D: TRBD2; J: TRBJ2-7; V: TRBV4-3; size: many; DNA: TGCGCCAGCAGCCAAGGCGCGGGAGGTCTCTACGAGCAGTACTTC; CDR3: CASSQGAGGLYEQYF
D: TRBD2; J: TRBJ2-7; V: TRBV10-2; size: few; DNA: TGCGCCAGCAGTGAGTCGGGGGGGTGGGGAGCTAAGAACGAGCAGTACTTC; CDR3: CASSESGGWGAKNEQYF
D: TRBD1; J: TRBJ2-1; V: TRBV20-1; size: medium-sized; DNA: TGCAGTGCCGAAGAAGGGGGCGCATATAGTGAGCAGTTCTTC; CDR3: CSAEEGGAYSEQFF
D: NA; J: TRBJ1-2; V: TRBV6-2/TRBV6-3; size: many; DNA: TGTGCCAGCAGCCCGTACGTCGAAAATGGCTACACCTTC; CDR3: CASSPYVENGYTF
D: NA; J: TRBJ2-3; V: TRBV6-1; size: many; DNA: TGTGCCAGCAGTCTAAGACAGCCTAGCACAGATACGCAGTATTTT; CDR3: CASSLRQPSTDTQYF
D: NA; J: TRBJ2-3; V: TRBV12-3/TRBV12-4; size: many; DNA: TGTGCCAGCAGTCAAGTGGGAGGCAGCACAGATACGCAGTATTTT; CDR3: CASSQVGGSTDTQYF
D: TRBD1; J: TRBJ1-2; V: TRBV7-2; size: NA; DNA: TGTGCCAGCAGCTTAAAGGGACAGATTTTTTTTGGCTACACCTTC; CDR3: CASSLKGQIFFGYTF
D: TRBD2; J: TRBJ2-1; V: TRBV5-4; size: many; DNA: TGTGCCAGCAGCTTAGGAGGACTAGCGGGAGACAATGAGCAGTTCTTC; CDR3: CASSLGGLAGDNEQFF
D: NA; J: TRBJ1-1; V: TRBV7-9; size: many; DNA: TGTGCCAGCACACTTAACACTGAAGCTTTCTTT; CDR3: CASTLNTEAFF
D: TRBD1; J: TRBJ1-5; V: TRBV3-1; size: many; DNA: TGTGCCAGCAGCCACGGACAGGGGGCGTGGGGTTTTCAGCCCCAGCATTTT; CDR3: CASSHGQGAWGFQPQHF
D: NA; J: TRBJ1-1; V: TRBV4-3; size: NA; DNA: TGCGCCAGCAGCCGAGTAGCGAACACTGAAGCTTTCTTT; CDR3: CASSRVANTEAFF
D: TRBD1; J: TRBJ2-2; V: TRBV11-3; size: many; DNA: TGTGCCAGCAGCCCCCGGACAGGTCGAGGGGCCACCGGGGAGCTGTTTTTT; CDR3: CASSPRTGRGATGELFF
D: NA; J: TRBJ2-7; V: TRBV7-2; size: many; DNA: TGTGCCAGCAGCCGGGACGGGAACTACGAGCAGTACTTC; CDR3: CASSRDGNYEQYF
D: NA; J: TRBJ2-2; V: TRBV4-3; size: many; DNA: TGCGCCAGCAGCCAGAACAGGGGAGGCACCGGGGAGCTGTTTTTT; CDR3: CASSQNRGGTGELFF
D: NA; J: TRBJ1-2; V: TRBV5-6; size: many; DNA: TGTGCCAGCAGCACGGGGGTAAACTATGGCTACACCTTC; CDR3: CASSTGVNYGYTF
D: TRBD2; J: TRBJ2-1; V: TRBV20-1; size: many; DNA: TGCAGTGCTGAACCCGCTAGCGGGAGGTACAATGAGCAGTTCTTC; CDR3: CSAEPASGRYNEQFF
D: NA; J: TRBJ2-7; V: TRBV20-1; size: many; DNA: TGCAGTGCTCCTGGCCCTGGCGCGCGGGACGAGCAGTACTTC; CDR3: CSAPGPGARDEQYF
D: NA; J: TRBJ2-5; V: TRBV28; size: many; DNA: TGTGCCAGCACCCTAGGTCAGGGGTATGAGACCCAGTACTTC; CDR3: CASTLGQGYETQYF
D: NA; J: TRBJ1-5; V: TRBV6-1; size: few; DNA: TGTGCCAGCAGTGAAAGGAGGCAGCCCCAGCATTTT; CDR3: CASSERRQPQHF
D: NA; J: TRBJ2-1; V: TRBV4-3; size: many; DNA: TGCGCCAGCAGCCCTGGGCTAGGAGGTAACAATGAGCAGTTCTTC; CDR3: CASSPGLGGNNEQFF
D: NA; J: TRBJ1-1; V: TRBV5-1; size: many; DNA: TGCGCCAGCAGCTTGGCGAAAGGTGGCTTCCCGCCGGGGAACACTGAAGCTTTCTTT; CDR3: CASSLAKGGFPPGNTEAFF
D: NA; J: TRBJ1-1; V: TRBV12-5; size: many; DNA: TGTGCTAGTGGGAGACAGGCCTTGAACACTGAAGCTTTCTTT; CDR3: CASGRQALNTEAFF
D: TRBD1; J: TRBJ2-7; V: TRBV11-1; size: many; DNA: TGTGCCAGCAGCGGCATGACGGGACAGAGTTCTTTTCTCTCCTACGAGCAGTACTTC; CDR3: CASSGMTGQSSFLSYEQYF
D: NA; J: TRBJ1-1; V: TRBV5-1; size: many; DNA: TGCGCCAGCAGCTGGGGGAGGGAGAACACTGAAGCTTTCTTT; CDR3: CASSWGRENTEAFF
D: TRBD1; J: TRBJ1-2; V: TRBV3-1; size: many; DNA: TGTGCCAGCAGTCCTCCTGGACAGGATTGGGGCTACACCTTC; CDR3: CASSPPGQDWGYTF
D: NA; J: TRBJ2-1; V: TRBV18; size: NA; DNA: TGTGCCAGCTCACCCCAGGGGTTCGTGGGCAATGAGCAGTTCTTC; CDR3: CASSPQGFVGNEQFF